The rows below give T cell receptor beta chains drawn from one sample of a study of T cells in Graves' hyperthyroidism and ophthalmopathy. A single record per CDR3 protein comes from TCRdb applying MiXCR to the multiplex PCR reads. Altogether 400,000 to 600,000 distinct CDR3 sequences are present, about 16% being singletons, with the ten largest covering over 25%. Sequenced input: blood. The source is a woman aged 25 to 39 with Graves' ophthalmopathy. CDR3s include the opening cysteine and the closing phenylalanine or tryptophan. The D gene is left open where the match is weak. Clone size, where shown, is once, few, many, or a class for clones that have expanded.

>-|TRBV27|-|TRBJ2-7
CASMRGWGDEQYF
TGTGCCAGCATGAGGGGTTGGGGGGACGAGCAGTACTTC
>TRBD1|TRBV19|-|TRBJ1-5
CASSILGGTGNQPQHF
TGTGCCAGTAGTATCTTGGGCGGGACAGGGAATCAGCCCCAGCATTTT
>TRBD2|TRBV24-1|few|TRBJ2-1
CATSDPRGRLNNEQFF
TGTGCCACCAGTGATCCCCGCGGGAGGCTTAACAATGAGCAGTTCTTC
>TRBD2|TRBV7-2|-|TRBJ2-7
CASSFNGPGLAADYEQYF
TGTGCCAGCAGCTTCAATGGCCCGGGACTAGCGGCAGATTACGAGCAGTACTTC
>-|TRBV19|-|TRBJ2-7
CASSLQPVTTYEQYF
TGTGCCAGTAGCCTACAGCCGGTGACTACCTACGAGCAGTACTTC
>-|TRBV4-3|many|TRBJ1-2
CASSQGSGGTVYGYTF
TGCGCCAGCAGCCAAGGAAGTGGGGGCACCGTCTATGGCTACACCTTC
>TRBD1|TRBV7-2|many|TRBJ2-4
CASSSWDRGNIQYF
TGTGCCAGCAGCTCCTGGGACAGGGGAAACATTCAGTACTTC
>TRBD2|TRBV20-1|many|TRBJ2-3
CSASSLAGADTQYF
TGCAGTGCTAGTTCGCTAGCGGGGGCAGATACGCAGTATTTT
>TRBD2|TRBV27|many|TRBJ2-1
CASSLLAPTSGRLDEQFF
TGTGCCAGCAGTTTATTGGCTCCTACTAGCGGGAGGCTAGATGAGCAGTTCTTC
>TRBD1|TRBV3-1|many|TRBJ1-1
CASINRGMNTEAFF
TGTGCCAGCATCAACAGGGGGATGAACACTGAAGCTTTCTTT
>TRBD1|TRBV3-1|-|TRBJ2-7
CASSPLDREYEQYF
TGTGCCAGCAGCCCCTTGGACAGGGAGTACGAGCAGTACTTC
>-|TRBV12-3/TRBV12-4|-|TRBJ2-4
CASSFEVNIQYF
TGTGCCAGCAGTTTCGAGGTAAACATTCAGTACTTC
>-|TRBV30|many|TRBJ2-7
CAWSPGTIYEQYF
TGTGCCTGGAGTCCAGGGACCATCTACGAGCAGTACTTC